What follows are 18 T cell receptor beta chains derived from one specimen sequenced in a study of blood T cells in healthy people across ages. The use of a sample-barcoded 5' primer and a J-beta primer mix characterized a second PCR of roughly 7 to 11 cycles. TCRdb reprocessed the 5' RACE reads via MiXCR and lists one record per CDR3 protein. Of some 1.5 million distinct CDR3 sequences listed, under 30% were seen once; the top ten hold about 7.7%. The sequenced sample was blood. These receptors all stem from a woman in her thirties in good health.

This clonotype was found a few times. The V and J genes are TRBV5-1 and TRBJ1-2, with 9 bases identical to TRBD1. Trimming cost V 7 bases and J 6 bases; bases outside gene matches: 1. CDR3 length equals 11 residues. Germline V gene lookup returns CDR1 SGHRS and CDR2 YFSETQ. The CDR3 nucleotides are TGCGCCAGCGGGGACAGGGATGGCTACACCTTC. This translates into CASGDRDGYTF.

In this sample, this clonotype turned up many times. The rearrangement uses TRBV5-1 and TRBJ2-7; possible D gene TRBD2, 5 bases. The V and J ends lost 5 bases and 2 bases respectively, with 14 bases between them. There are 14 residues in the CDR3. Germline CDR1 SGHRS, CDR2 YFSETQ. CDR3: CASSRERPPYEQYF. For the CDR3, the DNA is TGCGCCAGCAGTCGGGAAAGACCTCCCTACGAGCAGTACTTC. Supplemented by reference TRBV5-1 and TRBJ2-7, the full variable domain reads KAGVTQTPRYLIKTRGQQVTLSCSPISGHRSVSWYQQTPGQGLQFLFEYFSETQRNKGNFPGRFSGRQFSNSRSEMNVSTLELGDSALYLCASSRERPPYEQYFGPGTRLTVT.

This clonotype has only a few counts. This sequence joins TRBV6-6 and TRBJ2-3, with D maybe TRBD1 (6 bases). CDR3 size: 15 residues. The germline gives CDR1 MNHNY, CDR2 SVGAGI (reference sequence). V was shortened by 2 bases and J by 0 bases, with 9 bases between the two germline ends. The CDR3 reads CASSYVGASTDTQYF. The CDR3, as DNA: TGTGCCAGCAGTTACGTGGGGGCTAGCACAGATACGCAGTATTTT.

This clonotype occurred many times. The chain has TRBV21-1 and TRBJ2-5; TRBD2, the table's D call, lacks a check against the DNA. TRBV21-1 is deemed a pseudogene. This CDR3 has 17 residues. The CDR3 loop reads CASSTAPSGSGPETQYF. In DNA, the CDR3 is TGTGCCAGCAGCACCGCGCCTAGCGGGAGTGGGCCAGAGACCCAGTACTTC.

The V call is TRBV5-1, the J call TRBJ2-2; the D gene is possibly TRBD1 (5 bases). Trimming removed 1 base from V and 3 bases from J, with 10 bases in between. Germline CDR1 and CDR2: SGHRS and YFSETQ. The CDR3 spans 15 residues. In DNA form, the CDR3 reads TGCGCCAGCAGCTTGACAGGAGTGGACACCGGGGAGCTGTTTTTT. Translation: CASSLTGVDTGELFF.

The rearrangement links TRBV5-1 to TRBJ2-1, with 12 bases identical to TRBD2. V shed 2 bases, J shed 5 bases, and the junction held 2 bases outside the gene matches. The CDR3 runs 15 residues. Germline CDR1 SGHRS, CDR2 YFSETQ. In nucleotides, the CDR3 is TGCGCCAGCAGCTTAACTAGCGGGAGGAACAATGAGCAGTTCTTC. Translated: CASSLTSGRNNEQFF.

This clonotype was picked up many times. This chain links TRBV29-1 with TRBJ1-4; a possible D gene is TRBD1 (6 bases). The CDR3 extends over 12 amino acids. Germline values: CDR1 SQVTM, CDR2 ANQGSEA. As DNA, the CDR3 is TGCAGTACCCTGGGACAAAATGAAAAACTGTTTTTT. It specifies CSTLGQNEKLFF.

The rearrangement uses TRBV28 and TRBJ2-7; possible D gene TRBD2, 7 bases. There are 13 residues in the CDR3. Trimming shortened V by 6 bases and J by 3 bases, and 12 bases separated the two germline ends. Germline CDR1 is MDHEN and CDR2 is SYDVKM. The CDR3 spells CASRKGGNYEQYF. The CDR3 DNA sequence: TGTGCCAGCAGAAAGGGGGGGAACTACGAGCAGTACTTC.

This clonotype was found a few times. This chain links TRBV10-3 with TRBJ2-5, with a possible D match to TRBD2 (6 bases). The CDR3 sequence is 13 residues long. Germline V CDR1 and CDR2: ENHRY, SYGVKD. With 8 bases removed from V and 4 bases from J, the gap between germline ends came to 14 bases. As DNA, the CDR3 is TGTGCCATCTCTTCGGGGGAGCGAGAGACCCAGTACTTC. Translating gives CAISSGERETQYF.

The chain combines TRBV7-2 with TRBJ2-3, with D possibly being TRBD1 or TRBD2 (7 bases each). In germline, CDR1 is SGHTA, CDR2 FQGNSA. The CDR3 is made up of 15 amino acids. The V end was cut by 5 bases, the J end by 2 bases, with 14 bases between. CDR3 region: CASSDQGGPTDTQYF. Written as DNA, the CDR3 is TGTGCCAGCAGCGACCAGGGGGGGCCCACAGATACGCAGTATTTT. Supplemented by reference TRBV7-2 and TRBJ2-3, the full variable domain reads GAGVSQSPSNKVTEKGKDVELRCDPISGHTALYWYRQSLGQGLEFLIYFQGNSAPDKSGLPSDRFSAERTGGSVSTLTIQRTQQEDSAVYLCASSDQGGPTDTQYFGPGTRLTVL.

For this clonotype: This may stem from a read error, because a much larger clone lies one nucleotide away. The V call is TRBV12-3 or TRBV12-4, the J call TRBJ2-7, with D possibly being TRBD2 (6 bases). There are 10 residues in the CDR3. The chain's CDR3 is CILAPYEQYF. In DNA, the CDR3 is TGTATACTAGCACCCTACGAGCAGTACTTC.

This clonotype was counted once. An end of the junction differs from the germline gene, which may be a read error. Here the CDR3 reads CTSSLWGVGGYSNQPQHF. The CDR3 DNA reads as TGTACCAGCAGTTTATGGGGGGTTGGTGGTTATAGCAATCAGCCCCAGCATTTT. This chain joins TRBV27 and TRBJ1-5; tentatively, D is TRBD1 (5 bases). The CDR3 loop spans 18 amino acids. Germline CDR1 is MNHEY and CDR2 is SMNVEV (reference sequence).

This clonotype was found a few times. V is TRBV11-2 and J is TRBJ2-3; 9 nucleotides align to TRBD1. Trimming removed 4 bases from V and 4 bases from J; junction bases left unmatched: 3. CDR1 is SGHAT and CDR2 is FQNNGV in the germline V gene. This CDR3 has 14 amino acids. CDR3 amino acids: CASSWDRVADTQYF. CDR3 in DNA: TGTGCCAGCAGCTGGGACAGGGTTGCAGATACGCAGTATTTT.

Only a few counts were recorded for this clonotype. The J gene is TRBJ2-5, the V gene TRBV9, with TRBD2 matching 8 bases. CDR3 length equals 14 residues. After removal of 5 bases from V and 3 bases from J, the junction contained 6 bases not matched to a gene. Germline lookup yields CDR1 SGDLS and CDR2 YYNGEE. This CDR3 reads CASSRLTSEETQYF. For the CDR3, the DNA is TGTGCCAGCAGTCGACTGACTAGCGAAGAGACCCAGTACTTC.

This clonotype has at least ten counts. V usage is TRBV14 and J usage is TRBJ2-5, with 11 positions matching TRBD2. This CDR3 is 16 amino acids long. In germline, CDR1 is SGHDN, CDR2 FVKESK. V lost 4 bases and J lost 3; bases outside the gene matches: 7. The CDR3 spells CASSPLLGLAEETQYF. The CDR3 DNA follows: TGTGCCAGCAGCCCACTCTTGGGACTAGCGGAAGAGACCCAGTACTTC.

The sample holds a few counts of this clonotype. V is TRBV4-3 and J is TRBJ2-3; D is possibly TRBD2 (5 bases). Germline lookup yields CDR1 LGHNA and CDR2 YSLEER. The CDR3 extends over 13 amino acids. Trimming took off 6 bases at V and 8 bases at J, with 15 bases between the two ends. CDR3 sequence reads: CASSSLGEGTQYF. The DNA for the CDR3 is TGCGCCAGCAGTTCCTTGGGAGAAGGTACGCAGTATTTT.

The chain employs TRBV3-1 and TRBJ1-5; no firm D call. CDR1 is LGHDT and CDR2 is YNNKEL in the germline V gene (reference sequence). The V end was cut by 1 base, the J end by 11 bases, with 6 bases between. This CDR3 spans 11 amino acids. CDR3 in amino acids: CASSQGGTQHF. The CDR3 region has the DNA TGTGCCAGCAGCCAAGGAGGCACCCAGCATTTT.

This clonotype was seen at least ten times. The chain recombines TRBV29-1 with TRBJ2-1, with 8 bases identical to TRBD2. The CDR3 is 13 amino acids. CDR1 SQVTM and CDR2 ANQGSEA come from the germline V gene. The V gene end was trimmed by 8 bases and the J gene end by 7 bases; junction bases not matched to a gene: 10. CDR3 in amino acids: CSSGLARVNEQFF. CDR3 sequence (DNA): TGCAGCTCCGGACTAGCTAGAGTGAATGAGCAGTTCTTC.